This T cell receptor beta chain was sequenced in a study of T cell repertoires in cytomegalovirus infection. TCRdb analysed the reads with MiXCR anew, one entry per CDR3 protein. The repertoire holds 830,000 or so distinct CDR3 sequences, with 30% to 35% as singletons. This clonotype showed up many times. Its antigen remains unidentified. This CDR3 comprises 15 residues. The V end was cut by 5 bases, the J end by 8 bases, with 19 bases between. The germline V gene encodes CDR1 SGHTA and CDR2 FQGNSA. Sequencing used cultured CD8+ T cells from PBMCs, obtained from culture after CMV antigen stimulation. The V call is TRBV7-2, the J call TRBJ2-1; D perhaps matches TRBD1 (6 bases). This sequence was found in a human donor in good health (CMV status not recorded). Some clones in this sample may be carry-over from other donors' samples. The DNA of the CDR3 is TGTGCCAGCAGCGTTCCTCGGGACACGGATCATGAGCAGTTCTTC. Residues: CASSVPRDTDHEQFF.